What follows are 9 T cell receptor beta chains derived from one specimen sequenced in a study of vaccination and CD4 T cells after COVID-19. The Oncomine TCR Beta short-read assay sequenced DNA from cultured CD4+ T cells. Via MiXCR, TCRdb re-called the PCR reads, giving one row per CDR3 protein. The repertoire holds 15,000 to 20,000 distinct CDR3 sequences, with approximately 56% as singletons. Which antigens these TCRs recognize remains unknown. As to treatment: approximately nine-day PBMC culture with coronavirus spike peptide pools or control peptides (ViraFEST assay). Here the sequenced sample was CD4+ T cells from blood, cultured in vitro, taken before SARS-CoV-2 vaccination. The receptor set was obtained from a human donor who had recovered from COVID-19.

With regard to this clonotype: A read error may account for a junction end that differs from germline. The chain couples TRBV7-2 to TRBJ2-7, with D possibly TRBD2 on 5 matching bases. CDR3 length: 15 amino acids. The germline gives CDR1 SGHTA, CDR2 FQGNSA. In DNA form, the CDR3 reads TGTGCCAGCAGCTTAGGTCCTAAAACGGGGAGCAAGGTGCACTTC. Translated, it gives CASSLGPKTGSKVHF.

This clonotype has just one count. This rearrangement joins TRBV5-1 to TRBJ1-2, with TRBD1 matching over 7 bases. CDR1 and CDR2 (germline): SGHRS, YFSETQ. The CDR3 length is 16 residues. The trim removed 4 bases at V and 4 bases at J, leaving 13 bases unmatched. CDR3 region: CASSPLDNRGGYGYTF. The CDR3 nucleotides are TGCGCCAGCAGCCCCCTAGACAACAGGGGTGGCTATGGCTACACCTTC.

The CDR3 protein is CASSQAARGSTDGYTF. Written as DNA, the CDR3 is TGCGCCAGCAGCCAAGCCGCCAGGGGTAGTACGGATGGCTACACCTTC. The rearrangement joins TRBV4-1 to TRBJ1-2; tentative D call: TRBD1 (6 bases). The CDR3 runs to 16 residues. Germline CDR1 and CDR2: MGHRA and YSYEKL. V was clipped by 1 base and J by 6 bases, with 18 bases between them.

The J gene is TRBJ1-6, the V gene TRBV7-2; D is uncertain. V lost 1 base and J lost 8, with 9 bases in between. The CDR3 sequence is 14 residues long. Germline CDR1 is SGHTA and CDR2 is FQGNSA. The CDR3 nucleotides are TGTGCCAGCAGCTTAGAGGGAACAGATTCACCCCTCCACTTT. Encoded protein: CASSLEGTDSPLHF. Using reference TRBV7-2 and TRBJ1-6 for the parts outside the CDR3, the full variable domain is GAGVSQSPSNKVTEKGKDVELRCDPISGHTALYWYRQSLGQGLEFLIYFQGNSAPDKSGLPSDRFSAERTGGSVSTLTIQRTQQEDSAVYLCASSLEGTDSPLHFGNGTRLTVT.

The V and J genes are TRBV6-1 and TRBJ1-2, with 7 bases identical to TRBD1. The junction had 5 bases not matched to a gene; V was cut back by 2 bases and J by 8 bases. The CDR3 has 13 residues. The germline CDR1 and CDR2 sequences are MNHNS and SASEGT. This chain's CDR3 is CASSELRDRGYTF. The CDR3 DNA follows: TGTGCCAGCAGTGAATTAAGGGACAGAGGCTACACCTTC.

The chain uses TRBV6-2 or TRBV6-3 and TRBJ2-7; either TRBD1 or TRBD2 may supply D (6 bases each). Trimming took off 6 bases at V and 2 bases at J, with 14 bases between the two ends. Looked up from germline, CDR1 is MNHEY and CDR2 is SVGEGT. The CDR3 loop spans 14 amino acids. The CDR3 region has the DNA TGTGCCAGCAGGAAGGACGGGGGCCCCTACGAGCAGTACTTC. Amino acid sequence: CASRKDGGPYEQYF.

This clonotype was observed a handful of times. The J gene is TRBJ1-6, the V gene TRBV15; possibly TRBD1 for D (5 bases). The CDR3 totals 14 residues. Germline V CDR1 and CDR2: LNHNV, YYDKDF (reference sequence). V lost 0 bases and J 9 bases, leaving 9 bases between the germline ends. CDR3 bases: TGTGCCACCAGCAGAGAGGGGGGAGTTTCACCCCTCCACTTT. Its protein product is CATSREGGVSPLHF.

This sequence joins TRBV6-1 and TRBJ1-6; 8 bases match TRBD1. This CDR3 has 15 residues. From germline, CDR1 is MNHNS and CDR2 SASEGT. Losses at the gene ends were 5 bases for V and 3 bases for J; bases not matched to a gene: 3. The CDR3 DNA follows: TGTGCCAGCAGTCAGGACAGGGACTATAATTCACCCCTCCACTTT. The encoded protein is CASSQDRDYNSPLHF.

This clonotype was found a few times. This sequence joins TRBV27 and TRBJ2-2, with 7 bases lining up with TRBD1. This CDR3 has 15 amino acids. Per germline, CDR1 MNHEY and CDR2 SMNVEV (reference sequence). V dropped 6 bases and J dropped 2; count of bases not matched to a gene: 6. CDR3 sequence: CASRAGTVNTGELFF. CDR3 nucleotides: TGTGCCAGCAGGGCCGGGACAGTTAACACCGGGGAGCTGTTTTTT.